The rows below give T cell receptor beta chains drawn from one sample of a study of blood T cell repertoires in COVID-19. Sequencing was performed with immunoSEQ multiplex PCR; in TCRdb, only in-frame clones are kept and a portion is missing. The table has roughly 290,000 clones, around 88% seen once. The sample comprised PBMCs or T cells enriched from blood (not recorded which). The receptors derive from a middle-aged woman who had recovered from COVID-19. The CDR3 runs from the conserved cysteine through the conserved F or W. The D gene is left open where the match is weak. Clone size appears in some rows only: once, few, many, or a class for an expanded clone.

d_call: -
clone_size: -
v_call: TRBV5-4
j_call: TRBJ2-5
cdr3_length: 13
cdr3_nt: TGTGCCAGCAGCCGCGTGGGCGAAGAGACCCAGTACTTC
cdr3_aa: CASSRVGEETQYF

d_call: -
clone_size: -
v_call: TRBV2
j_call: TRBJ1-4
cdr3_length: 13
cdr3_nt: TGTGCCAGCGCGTATTCAACTAATGAAAAACTGTTTTTT
cdr3_aa: CASAYSTNEKLFF

d_call: -
clone_size: once
v_call: TRBV28
j_call: TRBJ2-2
cdr3_length: 14
cdr3_nt: TGTGCCAGCAACGCTCAGGGTTTCGGAGAGGAGCTGTTTTTT
cdr3_aa: CASNAQGFGEELFF

d_call: -
clone_size: -
v_call: TRBV15
j_call: TRBJ2-7
cdr3_length: 13
cdr3_nt: TGTGCCACCAGCAGAGATCAGGGTATCGAGCAGTACTTC
cdr3_aa: CATSRDQGIEQYF

d_call: -
clone_size: -
v_call: TRBV7-6
j_call: TRBJ2-7
cdr3_length: 18
cdr3_nt: TGTGCCAGCAGCTTGGCCCCCGGGGGTCGCCGTACGACCTACGAGCAGTACTTC
cdr3_aa: CASSLAPGGRRTTYEQYF

d_call: -
clone_size: -
v_call: TRBV19
j_call: TRBJ2-5
cdr3_length: 13
cdr3_nt: TGTGCCAGTACCCCACAGGGTGGAGAGACCCAGTACTTC
cdr3_aa: CASTPQGGETQYF

d_call: -
clone_size: few
v_call: TRBV4-3
j_call: TRBJ1-2
cdr3_length: 14
cdr3_nt: TGCGCCAGCAGCCAAGATCCCGTGTTGAGTGGCTACACCTTC
cdr3_aa: CASSQDPVLSGYTF

d_call: TRBD1
clone_size: -
v_call: TRBV7-2
j_call: TRBJ2-5
cdr3_length: 13
cdr3_nt: TGTGCCAGCAGCTTTGAAGGGGGCCCAACCCAGTACTTC
cdr3_aa: CASSFEGGPTQYF

d_call: -
clone_size: -
v_call: TRBV7-9
j_call: TRBJ1-1
cdr3_length: 15
cdr3_nt: TGTGCCAGCAGCTTAGGTCCCGGGACAAAAGGTGAAGCTTTCTTT
cdr3_aa: CASSLGPGTKGEAFF

d_call: -
clone_size: -
v_call: TRBV24-1
j_call: TRBJ2-1
cdr3_length: 14
cdr3_nt: TGTGCCACCAACTCAGGACACCATGGGGATGAGCAGTTCTTC
cdr3_aa: CATNSGHHGDEQFF

d_call: TRBD2
clone_size: -
v_call: TRBV9
j_call: TRBJ2-5
cdr3_length: 15
cdr3_nt: TGTGCCAGCAGCGTAGGGGCGGGAGAGATAAAGACCCAGTACTTC
cdr3_aa: CASSVGAGEIKTQYF

d_call: -
clone_size: -
v_call: TRBV5-1
j_call: TRBJ2-7
cdr3_length: 14
cdr3_nt: TGCGCCAGCAGCTTTGCCAGGGACTCCTACGAGCAGTACTTC
cdr3_aa: CASSFARDSYEQYF

d_call: TRBD1
clone_size: once
v_call: TRBV7-2
j_call: TRBJ2-5
cdr3_length: 16
cdr3_nt: TGTGCCAGCAGCTTATGGGGACAGCGACCAGGGGAGACCCAGTACTTC
cdr3_aa: CASSLWGQRPGETQYF

d_call: TRBD1
clone_size: -
v_call: TRBV30
j_call: TRBJ1-6
cdr3_length: 13
cdr3_nt: TGTGCCTGGAGCCGGGACAGGGATTCACCCCTCCACTTT
cdr3_aa: CAWSRDRDSPLHF

d_call: TRBD2
clone_size: -
v_call: TRBV27
j_call: TRBJ2-1
cdr3_length: 16
cdr3_nt: TGTGCCAGCGGCCATGGACTAGCGGGAGGGCCAGGTGAGCAGTTCTTC
cdr3_aa: CASGHGLAGGPGEQFF

d_call: TRBD2
clone_size: -
v_call: TRBV4-3
j_call: TRBJ2-7
cdr3_length: 15
cdr3_nt: TGCGCCAGCAGCCAAGAGACTAGCGGCACGCACGAGCAGTACTTC
cdr3_aa: CASSQETSGTHEQYF

d_call: -
clone_size: once
v_call: TRBV18
j_call: TRBJ1-1
cdr3_length: 14
cdr3_nt: TGTGCCAGCTCACCACTTCCGGGGGACACTGAAGCTTTCTTT
cdr3_aa: CASSPLPGDTEAFF

d_call: TRBD1
clone_size: -
v_call: TRBV7-2
j_call: TRBJ2-5
cdr3_length: 14
cdr3_nt: TGTGCCAGCAGCACTGGACAGGGTGCAGAGACCCAGTACTTC
cdr3_aa: CASSTGQGAETQYF

d_call: -
clone_size: -
v_call: TRBV24-1
j_call: TRBJ2-2
cdr3_length: 13
cdr3_nt: TGTGCCACTGCACTAGGGGGCACCGGGGAGCTGTTTTTT
cdr3_aa: CATALGGTGELFF

d_call: -
clone_size: -
v_call: TRBV2
j_call: TRBJ1-2
cdr3_length: 14
cdr3_nt: TGTGCCAGCACCACAGGGTCACCCTACTATGGCTACACCTTC
cdr3_aa: CASTTGSPYYGYTF

d_call: TRBD1
clone_size: -
v_call: TRBV3-1/TRBV3-2
j_call: TRBJ1-3
cdr3_length: 14
cdr3_nt: TGTGCCAGCAGTGGGACAGACTCTGGAAACACCATATATTTT
cdr3_aa: CASSGTDSGNTIYF

d_call: TRBD2
clone_size: -
v_call: TRBV2
j_call: TRBJ2-3
cdr3_length: 12
cdr3_nt: TGTGCCAGCAAGCGGGAGCTAGATACGCAGTATTTT
cdr3_aa: CASKRELDTQYF

d_call: -
clone_size: -
v_call: TRBV6-5
j_call: TRBJ1-6
cdr3_length: 12
cdr3_nt: TGTGCCAGCAGTTACTCGGGCAGGTCCCTCCACTTT
cdr3_aa: CASSYSGRSLHF

d_call: -
clone_size: -
v_call: TRBV12-3/TRBV12-4
j_call: TRBJ2-1
cdr3_length: 11
cdr3_nt: TGTGCCAGCAGTTTGGTCGGTGAGCAGTTCTTC
cdr3_aa: CASSLVGEQFF

d_call: TRBD2
clone_size: -
v_call: TRBV2
j_call: TRBJ2-7
cdr3_length: 16
cdr3_nt: TGTGCCAGCGCCGCCCCCAGCGGGAGGGCCCCCTACGAGCAGTACTTC
cdr3_aa: CASAAPSGRAPYEQYF

d_call: -
clone_size: -
v_call: TRBV29-1
j_call: TRBJ2-2
cdr3_length: 15
cdr3_nt: TGCAGCGTTGCTTTGGCCAGCGCGAACACCGGGGAGCTGTTTTTT
cdr3_aa: CSVALASANTGELFF

d_call: -
clone_size: -
v_call: TRBV28
j_call: TRBJ1-4
cdr3_length: 13
cdr3_nt: TGTGCCACCTGGGAGCCGAATAATGAAAAACTGTTTTTT
cdr3_aa: CATWEPNNEKLFF

d_call: -
clone_size: few
v_call: TRBV18
j_call: TRBJ2-7
cdr3_length: 13
cdr3_nt: TGTGCCAGCTCACCCAAACACGGGTTTGAGCAGTACTTC
cdr3_aa: CASSPKHGFEQYF

d_call: -
clone_size: -
v_call: TRBV12-3/TRBV12-4
j_call: TRBJ1-1
cdr3_length: 13
cdr3_nt: TGTGCCAGCAGTTTAGTGATGGGGGCAGAAGCTTTCTTT
cdr3_aa: CASSLVMGAEAFF

d_call: -
clone_size: -
v_call: TRBV9
j_call: TRBJ2-3
cdr3_length: 17
cdr3_nt: TGTGCCAGCAGCCCCCGAGCTAGCGCTTTGGGCACAGATACGCAGTATTTT
cdr3_aa: CASSPRASALGTDTQYF

d_call: TRBD2
clone_size: -
v_call: TRBV6-2/TRBV6-3
j_call: TRBJ2-2
cdr3_length: 17
cdr3_nt: TGTGCCAGCAGGCCTTCCCCTAGCGGGGTGAACACCGGGGAGCTGTTTTTT
cdr3_aa: CASRPSPSGVNTGELFF

d_call: -
clone_size: -
v_call: TRBV19
j_call: TRBJ1-5
cdr3_length: 17
cdr3_nt: TGTGCCAGTAGTATAAAAGAGGGCACCTCGGGAAATCAGCCCCAGCATTTT
cdr3_aa: CASSIKEGTSGNQPQHF

d_call: -
clone_size: -
v_call: TRBV6-4
j_call: TRBJ1-2
cdr3_length: 14
cdr3_nt: TGTGCCAGCAGCCCGACACCTTCCGTGGGTGGCTACACCTTC
cdr3_aa: CASSPTPSVGGYTF

d_call: -
clone_size: -
v_call: TRBV11-3
j_call: TRBJ2-7
cdr3_length: 14
cdr3_nt: TGTGCCAGCAGCTTATTTTTCCTCTACTACGAGCAGTACTTC
cdr3_aa: CASSLFFLYYEQYF

d_call: TRBD1
clone_size: once
v_call: TRBV18
j_call: TRBJ2-1
cdr3_length: 15
cdr3_nt: TGTGCCAGCTCACAAGGGGACAGCTCCTACAATGAGCAGTTCTTC
cdr3_aa: CASSQGDSSYNEQFF

d_call: TRBD1
clone_size: -
v_call: TRBV6-5
j_call: TRBJ1-6
cdr3_length: 16
cdr3_nt: TGTGCCAGCAGTTACCGGTCCGGGACAGTGAATTCACCCCTCCACTTT
cdr3_aa: CASSYRSGTVNSPLHF